These 23 T cell receptor beta chains were all obtained from the same sample, sequenced in a study of shared clonotypes between healthy human individuals. The table came from immunoSEQ multiplex PCR; TCRdb's copy has only in-frame clones and leaves some out. Here the sample spans about 1.5 million clones, approximately 98% being singletons. The sample comprised naive CD4+ T cells sorted from blood. Indicated subset: CD45RA+ positively selected. The receptors come from a man aged 25 to 45 in good health.

Concerning this clone itself: The same CDR3 also results from other DNA sequences found in this sample. The rearrangement uses TRBV6-5 and TRBJ1-2, with a possible D match to TRBD1 (5 bases). Germline-derived CDR1 and CDR2 are MNHEY and SVGAGI. There are 15 residues in the CDR3. The germline V and J ends were trimmed by 0 bases and 0 bases, with 8 bases remaining between them. CDR3: CASSYSRGTNYGYTF. The CDR3 bases are TGTGCCAGCAGTTACTCAAGGGGTACTAACTATGGCTACACCTTC.

The chain joins TRBV2 to TRBJ2-3, with D hard to call. The germline gives CDR1 SNHLY, CDR2 FYNNEI. The CDR3 spans 14 residues. V gave up 5 bases and J gave up 1 base, with 10 bases separating them. The CDR3 reads CASSRRRGTDTQYF. CDR3 bases: TGTGCCAGCAGTAGAAGGAGAGGCACAGATACGCAGTATTTT.

A remark on this clone: Other DNA sequences within the sample encode an identical CDR3. V usage is TRBV14 and J usage is TRBJ2-2; D unresolved. Germline V gives CDR1 SGHDN, CDR2 FVKESK. The CDR3 has 14 amino acids. Trimming pared 0 bases from V and 6 bases from J, leaving 8 bases between. CDR3 DNA sequence: TGTGCCAGCAGCCAAGATTTAGGTGCCGGGGAGCTGTTTTTT. Translating it yields CASSQDLGAGELFF.

CDR3 nucleotide sequence: TGTGCCAGCAGCCAAGGGACTAGCGGCAACTCTGGGGCCAACGTCCTGACTTTC. As protein: CASSQGTSGNSGANVLTF. The chain is built from TRBV5-8 and TRBJ2-6, with TRBD2 matching 11 bases. Trimming cost V 4 bases and J 0 bases; bases outside gene matches: 6. The CDR3 extends over 18 amino acids. Germline CDR1 reads SGHTS; CDR2 reads YDEGEE.

The chain recombines TRBV6-1 with TRBJ2-7; D gene unclear. With 0 bases removed from V and 5 bases from J, the gap between germline ends came to 11 bases. The CDR3 length is 14 residues. The germline gives CDR1 MNHNS, CDR2 SASEGT. CDR3 DNA sequence: TGTGCCAGCAGTGAAGCCAACGGTGGGGACGAGCAGTACTTC. Its protein is CASSEANGGDEQYF.

The chain uses TRBV11-2 and TRBJ2-7, with TRBD1 identical over 8 bases. V shed 5 bases, J shed 3 bases, and the junction held 9 bases outside the gene matches. This CDR3 has 15 residues. CDR1 SGHAT and CDR2 FQNNGV come from the germline V gene. CDR3 loop: CASSTHRDRHYEQYF. The CDR3, as DNA: TGTGCCAGCAGCACCCACCGGGACAGGCACTACGAGCAGTACTTC.

The rearrangement links TRBV29-1 to TRBJ2-5; 9 bases are a match to TRBD1. With 7 bases clipped from V and 5 bases from J, the junction kept 5 bases outside the gene matches. This CDR3 has 12 residues. Germline CDR1 and CDR2: SQVTM and ANQGSEA. In DNA form, the CDR3 reads TGCAGCGGATCGACAGGGGGGGAGACCCAGTACTTC. This codes for CSGSTGGETQYF.

J is TRBJ2-7 and V is TRBV19; possibly TRBD1 for D (6 bases). The CDR3 spans 13 residues. The germline V gene has CDR1 LNHDA and CDR2 SQIVND (reference sequence). The V end was cut by 8 bases, the J end by 2 bases, with 13 bases between. CDR3 amino acids: CASQQGRTYEQYF. For the CDR3, the DNA is TGTGCCAGTCAACAGGGACGGACCTACGAGCAGTACTTC.

The CDR3 reads CASSLRPTGQQETQYF. The CDR3 nucleotides are TGTGCCAGCAGCTTAAGACCGACGGGACAGCAAGAGACCCAGTACTTC. J is TRBJ2-5 and V is TRBV11-2; 7 bases agree with TRBD1. The CDR3 is made up of 16 amino acids. V was pared by 2 bases and J by 2 bases, with 8 bases of the junction left unmatched. Per the germline V gene, CDR1 is SGHAT and CDR2 is FQNNGV.

The gene calls are TRBV7-9 and TRBJ2-3, with a tentative D call TRBD1 (7 bases). The CDR3 contains 19 residues. V was cut by 7 bases and J by 3 bases, with 29 bases left in between. Germline assignment: CDR1 SEHNR and CDR2 FQNEAQ (reference sequence). The CDR3 nucleotides read TGTGCCAGCACCTACGTAAGGGCAGGGGGGCACAGAAGGACAGATACGCAGTATTTT. This encodes CASTYVRAGGHRRTDTQYF.

The chain combines TRBV7-3 with TRBJ1-1, with 7 bases fitting TRBD1. The CDR3 extends over 13 amino acids. CDR1 is SGHTA and CDR2 is FQGTGA in the germline V gene. V dropped 4 bases and J dropped 1; count of bases not matched to a gene: 0. The CDR3 here is CASSWDRNTEAFF. The CDR3 DNA is TGTGCCAGCAGCTGGGACAGGAACACTGAAGCTTTCTTT.

The count of this clone is one. The rearrangement uses TRBV5-1 and TRBJ1-5, with 7 bases identical to TRBD1. V lost 7 bases to trimming and J lost 5 bases; unmatched junction nucleotides: 9. Germline V gene data show CDR1 as SGHRS and CDR2 as YFSETQ. CDR3 length: 14 amino acids. The CDR3 DNA is TGCGCCAGCTCCGCCCAAGGGGGCGATCAGCCCCAGCATTTT. It is translated as CASSAQGGDQPQHF.

This clone was recorded only once. This chain uses TRBV7-3 with TRBJ1-1, with D possibly matching TRBD1 (5 bases). The V and J ends lost 5 bases and 1 base respectively, with 14 bases between them. The germline V gene has CDR1 SGHTA and CDR2 FQGTGA. The CDR3 has 15 amino acids. The CDR3 DNA reads as TGTGCCAGCAGCCCCGAGGGACTTCCGAACACTGAAGCTTTCTTT. Translating gives CASSPEGLPNTEAFF.

The chain recombines TRBV10-3 with TRBJ1-3; the D is unclear. With 8 bases removed from V and 1 base from J, the gap between germline ends came to 9 bases. Germline V gene lookup returns CDR1 ENHRY and CDR2 SYGVKD. The CDR3 sequence is 13 residues long. The CDR3, as DNA: TGTGCCATCGCCGAGGTTTCTGGAAACACCATATATTTT. Amino acids: CAIAEVSGNTIYF.

The chain joins TRBV9 to TRBJ2-1; maybe TRBD2 (6 bases). This CDR3 contains 15 residues. Germline CDR1 is SGDLS and CDR2 is YYNGEE. The V end lost 2 bases, the J end lost 6 bases, and 15 bases lay between the germline ends. The CDR3 reads CASSVTGTSRNEQFF. CDR3 sequence (DNA): TGTGCCAGCAGCGTGACCGGGACTTCCCGCAATGAGCAGTTCTTC.

As to this clone: The identical CDR3 is also encoded by other nucleotide sequences in the sample. The rearrangement joins TRBV2 to TRBJ2-2; the D is unclear. Trimming stripped 2 bases from V and 0 bases from J, with 4 bases between. In germline, CDR1 is SNHLY, CDR2 FYNNEI. The CDR3 contains 14 residues. The CDR3 nucleotides read TGTGCCAGCAGTGAAAGATCGAACACCGGGGAGCTGTTTTTT. Encoded protein: CASSERSNTGELFF. The variable domain in full, with the rest retrieved from reference TRBV2 and TRBJ2-2, is EPEVTQTPSHQVTQMGQEVILRCVPISNHLYFYWYRQILGQKVEFLVSFYNNEISEKSEIFDDQFSVERPDGSNFTLKIRSTKLEDSAMYFCASSERSNTGELFFGEGSRLTVL.

The rearrangement links TRBV29-1 to TRBJ2-7; the D is unclear. Trimming removed 7 bases at V and 6 bases at J, with 19 bases between. The germline V gene has CDR1 SQVTM and CDR2 ANQGSEA. The CDR3 has 13 residues. The CDR3 sequence: CSATLQVNSEQYF. CDR3 coding DNA: TGCAGCGCCACACTTCAGGTAAATAGCGAGCAGTACTTC.

CDR3 region: CAWMGQADYGYTF. CDR3 DNA: TGTGCCTGGATGGGACAGGCCGACTATGGCTACACCTTC. The gene calls are TRBV30 and TRBJ1-2; the match to TRBD1 covers 8 bases. With V trimmed by 4 bases and J by 3 bases, 4 bases remained unmatched. Germline CDR1 and CDR2: GTSNPN and SVGIG (reference sequence). The CDR3 consists of 13 residues.

The CDR3 sequence is CASSWGVGGNTF. The CDR3 nucleotides are TGTGCCAGCAGCTGGGGGGTCGGAGGAAACACCTTC. V is TRBV7-2 and J is TRBJ1-2; TRBD1 might be the D (5 bases). Trimming shortened V by 4 bases and J by 12 bases, and 15 bases separated the two germline ends. Germline CDR1 and CDR2: SGHTA and FQGNSA. This CDR3 contains 12 residues.

The chain recombines TRBV20-1 with TRBJ2-5; no reliable D call. Germline V CDR1 and CDR2: DFQATT, SNEGSKA (reference sequence). The length of the CDR3 is 11 residues. With 6 bases removed from V and 5 bases from J, the gap between germline ends came to 10 bases. The chain's CDR3 is CSAPLVETQYF. In DNA, the CDR3 is TGCAGTGCCCCCCTGGTCGAGACCCAGTACTTC.

Comments on this clone: Other DNA sequences in this sample translate to the same CDR3. The chain is built from TRBV5-1 and TRBJ2-5, with 14 bases matching TRBD2. V was clipped by 4 bases and J by 1 base; unmatched bases: 3. The CDR3 is 16 residues long. CDR1 is SGHRS, CDR2 YFSETQ, per germline. Here the CDR3 reads CASSPGLAGGQETQYF. CDR3 coding DNA: TGCGCCAGCAGCCCCGGACTAGCGGGGGGCCAAGAGACCCAGTACTTC. Variable domain in full (rest from reference TRBV5-1 and TRBJ2-5): KAGVTQTPRYLIKTRGQQVTLSCSPISGHRSVSWYQQTPGQGLQFLFEYFSETQRNKGNFPGRFSGRQFSNSRSEMNVSTLELGDSALYLCASSPGLAGGQETQYFGPGTRLLVL.

J is TRBJ2-1 and V is TRBV28, with 7 bases fitting TRBD1. The CDR3 consists of 16 residues. V shed 6 bases and J 5 bases; nucleotides not matched to a gene: 13. Germline V gene lookup returns CDR1 MDHEN and CDR2 SYDVKM. CDR3: CASRTIGTETNNEQFF. The CDR3, as DNA: TGTGCCAGCAGGACAATAGGGACAGAAACAAACAATGAGCAGTTCTTC.

Points on this clone: The DNA is left out, because the CDR3 cannot be placed on it with certainty; the CDR3 is given as TCRdb lists it. The chain is built from TRBV6-4 and TRBJ2-2. The CDR3 region is 14 residues in length, termini included. Per the germline V gene, CDR1 is MRHNA and CDR2 is SNTAGT. This CDR3 reads CASSGPRRAGELFF.